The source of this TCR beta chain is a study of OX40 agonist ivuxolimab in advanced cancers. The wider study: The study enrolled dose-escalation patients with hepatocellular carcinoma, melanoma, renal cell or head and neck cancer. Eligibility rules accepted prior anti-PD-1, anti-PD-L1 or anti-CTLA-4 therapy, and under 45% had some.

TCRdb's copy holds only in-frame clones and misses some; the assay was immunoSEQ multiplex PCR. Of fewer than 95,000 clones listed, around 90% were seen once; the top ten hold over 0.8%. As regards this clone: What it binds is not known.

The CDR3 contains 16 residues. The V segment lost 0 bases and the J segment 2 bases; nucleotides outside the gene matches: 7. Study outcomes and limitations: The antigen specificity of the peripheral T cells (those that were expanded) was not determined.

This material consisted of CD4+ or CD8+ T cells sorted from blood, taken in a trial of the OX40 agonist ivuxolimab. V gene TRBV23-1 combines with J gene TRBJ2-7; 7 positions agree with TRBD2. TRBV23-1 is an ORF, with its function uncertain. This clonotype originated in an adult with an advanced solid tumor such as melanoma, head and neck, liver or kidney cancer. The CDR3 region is CASSQSAGGKTYEQYF. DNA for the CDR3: TGCGCCAGCAGTCAATCTGCCGGGGGGAAAACCTACGAGCAGTACTTC.